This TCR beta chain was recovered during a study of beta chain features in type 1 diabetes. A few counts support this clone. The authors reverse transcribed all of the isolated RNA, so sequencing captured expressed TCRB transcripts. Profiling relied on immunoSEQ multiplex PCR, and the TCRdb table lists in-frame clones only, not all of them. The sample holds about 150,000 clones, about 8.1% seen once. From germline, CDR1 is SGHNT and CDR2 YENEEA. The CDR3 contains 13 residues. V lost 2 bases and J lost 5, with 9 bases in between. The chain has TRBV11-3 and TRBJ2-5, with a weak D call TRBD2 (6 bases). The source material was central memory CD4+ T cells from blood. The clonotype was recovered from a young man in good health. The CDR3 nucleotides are TGTGCCAGCAGCTTATCAGGGAGGGAGACCCAGTACTTC. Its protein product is CASSLSGRETQYF.